The text below deals with one T cell receptor (beta chain). Original data processing: Nucleated cell number was recorded as an estimate derived from reference gene primer amplification. Here immunoSEQ multiplex PCR was the method, and the copy in TCRdb shows in-frame clones only, minus some. V, J and clone size were drawn from that table, and D and trimming were deduced from the DNA. Here the sample spans approximately 240,000 clones, 84% being singletons. This specimen comes from a study of blood T cell repertoires in COVID-19. Across the study: The United States, Italy and Spain supplied acute and convalescent COVID-19 samples. T cells, B-cell-depleted T cells, or PBMCs provided the cDNA or gDNA that served as material.

The sequenced sample consisted of peripheral blood. The TCR sequence derives from a woman aged 30 to 39 who had recovered from COVID-19.

Written as DNA, the CDR3 is TGTGCCAGCAACGGGGGGCAAGGCTACACCTTC. Translating gives CASNGGQGYTF. This chain connects TRBV2 to TRBJ1-2; tentatively, D is TRBD1 (6 bases). The CDR3 is made up of 11 amino acids. Deletions cut 7 bases from V and 8 bases from J, with 11 bases between. Germline V gene data show CDR1 as SNHLY and CDR2 as FYNNEI.